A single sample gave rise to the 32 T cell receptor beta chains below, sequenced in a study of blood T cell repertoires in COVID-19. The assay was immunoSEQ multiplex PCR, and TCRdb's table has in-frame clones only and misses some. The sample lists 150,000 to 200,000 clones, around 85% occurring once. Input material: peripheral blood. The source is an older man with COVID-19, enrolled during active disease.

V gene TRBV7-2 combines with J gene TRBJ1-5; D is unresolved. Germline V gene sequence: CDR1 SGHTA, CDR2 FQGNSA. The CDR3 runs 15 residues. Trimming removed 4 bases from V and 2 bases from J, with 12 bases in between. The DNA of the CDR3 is TGTGCCAGCAGCTCCCGAGGAGTCGGCAATCAGCCCCAGCATTTT. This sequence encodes CASSSRGVGNQPQHF.

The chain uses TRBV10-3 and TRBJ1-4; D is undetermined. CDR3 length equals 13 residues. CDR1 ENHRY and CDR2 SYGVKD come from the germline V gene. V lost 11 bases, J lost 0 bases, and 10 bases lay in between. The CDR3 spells CACRYSTNEKLFF. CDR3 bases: TGTGCCTGTCGGTATTCAACTAATGAAAAACTGTTTTTT.

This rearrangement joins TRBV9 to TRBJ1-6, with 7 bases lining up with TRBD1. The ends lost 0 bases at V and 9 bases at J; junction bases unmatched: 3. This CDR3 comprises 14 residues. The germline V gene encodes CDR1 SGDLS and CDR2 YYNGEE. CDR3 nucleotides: TGTGCCAGCAGCGTAGAACAGGGGTTTTCACCCCTCCACTTT. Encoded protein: CASSVEQGFSPLHF.

The CDR3 DNA reads as TGTGCCAGCAGTGAACAGCCAGGGGTTGGGAACACTGAAGCTTTCTTT. This sequence encodes CASSEQPGVGNTEAFF. The rearrangement joins TRBV6-1 to TRBJ1-1, with D perhaps TRBD1 (6 bases). CDR3 size: 16 residues. V lost 2 bases, J lost 1 base, and 14 bases lay in between. Germline CDR1 reads MNHNS; CDR2 reads SASEGT.

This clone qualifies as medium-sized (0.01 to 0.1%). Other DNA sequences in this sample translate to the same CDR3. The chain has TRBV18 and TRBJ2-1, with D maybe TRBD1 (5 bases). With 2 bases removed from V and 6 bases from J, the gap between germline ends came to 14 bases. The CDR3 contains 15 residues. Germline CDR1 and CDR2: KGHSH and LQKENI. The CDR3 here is CASSPGQGRVNEQFF. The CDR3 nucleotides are TGTGCCAGCTCACCAGGGCAGGGTCGTGTCAATGAGCAGTTCTTC.

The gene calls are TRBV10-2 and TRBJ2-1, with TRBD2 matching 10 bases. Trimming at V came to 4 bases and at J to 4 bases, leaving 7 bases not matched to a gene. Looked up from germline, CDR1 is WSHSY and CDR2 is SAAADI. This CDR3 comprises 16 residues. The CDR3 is CASSVSSGGAYNEQFF. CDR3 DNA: TGCGCCAGCAGTGTTTCAAGCGGGGGGGCATACAATGAGCAGTTCTTC.

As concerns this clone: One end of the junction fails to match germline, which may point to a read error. CDR3 bases: TGTGCTAGTGGTTTGGGGCATAAATTT. It specifies CASGLGHKF. The chain couples TRBV12-5 to TRBJ2-3; D unclear. The CDR3 contains 9 residues. The germline CDR1 and CDR2 sequences are LGHNT and FRNRAP.

The DNA for the CDR3 is TGTGCCAGCAGTTACTCAGACAGGGGGGGTCTTGGCTACACCTTC. Translation gives CASSYSDRGGLGYTF. The rearrangement joins TRBV6-6 to TRBJ1-2; 9 bases fit TRBD1. The J segment lost 7 bases and the V segment lost 0 bases, leaving 6 bases of the junction unmatched. The germline V gene has CDR1 MNHNY and CDR2 SVGAGI (reference sequence). The length of the CDR3 is 15 residues.

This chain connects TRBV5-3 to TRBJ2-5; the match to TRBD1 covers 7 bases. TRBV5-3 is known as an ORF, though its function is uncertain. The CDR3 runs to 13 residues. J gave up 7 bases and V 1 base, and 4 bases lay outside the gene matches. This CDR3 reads CARSLYQGVTQYF. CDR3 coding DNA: TGTGCCAGAAGCTTGTACCAGGGGGTGACCCAGTACTTC.

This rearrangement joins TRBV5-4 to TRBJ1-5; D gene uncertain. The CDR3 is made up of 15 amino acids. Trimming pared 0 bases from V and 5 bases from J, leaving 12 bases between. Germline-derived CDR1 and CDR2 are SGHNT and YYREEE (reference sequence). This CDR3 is CASSLDPGRDQPQHF. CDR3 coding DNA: TGTGCCAGCAGCTTGGACCCGGGGAGGGATCAGCCCCAGCATTTT.

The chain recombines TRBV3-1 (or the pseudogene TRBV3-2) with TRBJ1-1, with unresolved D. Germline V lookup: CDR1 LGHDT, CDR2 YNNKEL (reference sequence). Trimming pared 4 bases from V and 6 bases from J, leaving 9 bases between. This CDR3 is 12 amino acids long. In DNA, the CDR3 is TGTGCCAGCAGCCGAGGCTCCCCTGAAGCTTTCTTT. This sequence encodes CASSRGSPEAFF.

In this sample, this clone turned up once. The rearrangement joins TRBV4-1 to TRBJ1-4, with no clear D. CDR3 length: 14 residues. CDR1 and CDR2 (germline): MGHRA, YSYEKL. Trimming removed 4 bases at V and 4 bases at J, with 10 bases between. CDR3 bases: TGCGCCAGCAGCCTAAGACGGGATAATGAAAAACTGTTTTTT. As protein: CASSLRRDNEKLFF.

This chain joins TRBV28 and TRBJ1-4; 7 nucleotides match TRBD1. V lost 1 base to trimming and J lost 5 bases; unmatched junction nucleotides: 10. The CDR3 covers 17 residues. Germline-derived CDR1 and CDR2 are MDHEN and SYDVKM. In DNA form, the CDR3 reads TGTGCCAGCAGTTTATCGCCAGGGGGTAGATCCAATGAAAAACTGTTTTTT. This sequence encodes CASSLSPGGRSNEKLFF.

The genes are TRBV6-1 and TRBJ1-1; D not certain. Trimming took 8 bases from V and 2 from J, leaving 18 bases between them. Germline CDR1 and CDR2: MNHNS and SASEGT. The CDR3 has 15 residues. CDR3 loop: CASGQANGPNTEAFF. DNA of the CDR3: TGTGCCAGCGGTCAAGCAAATGGCCCTAACACTGAAGCTTTCTTT.

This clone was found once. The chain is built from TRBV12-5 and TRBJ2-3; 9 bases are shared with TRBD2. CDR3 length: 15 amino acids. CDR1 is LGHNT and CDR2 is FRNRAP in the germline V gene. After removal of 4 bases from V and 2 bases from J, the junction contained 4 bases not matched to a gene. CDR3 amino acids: CASGWTSETTDTQYF. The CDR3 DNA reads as TGTGCTAGTGGTTGGACTAGCGAGACCACAGATACGCAGTATTTT.

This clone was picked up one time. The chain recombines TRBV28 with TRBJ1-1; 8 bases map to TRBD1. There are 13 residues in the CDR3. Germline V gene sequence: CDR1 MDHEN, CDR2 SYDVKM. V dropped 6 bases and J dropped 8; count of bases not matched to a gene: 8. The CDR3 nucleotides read TGTGCCAGCAGAACCGGGACAGGCTTAGAAGCTTTCTTT. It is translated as CASRTGTGLEAFF.

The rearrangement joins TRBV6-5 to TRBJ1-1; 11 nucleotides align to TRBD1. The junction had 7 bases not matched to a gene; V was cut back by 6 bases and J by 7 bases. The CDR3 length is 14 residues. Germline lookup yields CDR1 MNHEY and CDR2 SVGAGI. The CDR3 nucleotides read TGTGCCAGCAGGTCCTTGGGACAGGGGGGTGAAGCTTTCTTT. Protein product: CASRSLGQGGEAFF.

The CDR3 nucleotides are TGTGCCAGCAGCTTAGTAGTCAGGGGGCAGGGCTACACCTTC. It encodes CASSLVVRGQGYTF. The rearrangement joins TRBV7-2 to TRBJ1-2, with 8 nucleotides matching TRBD1. The CDR3 covers 14 residues. Germline values: CDR1 SGHTA, CDR2 FQGNSA. The junction had 6 bases not matched to a gene; V was cut back by 1 base and J by 8 bases.

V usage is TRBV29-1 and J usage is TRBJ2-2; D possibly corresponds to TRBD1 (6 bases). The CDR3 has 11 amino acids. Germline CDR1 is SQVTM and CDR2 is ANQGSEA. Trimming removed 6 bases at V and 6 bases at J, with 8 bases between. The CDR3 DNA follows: TGCAGCGTACAGGGAGCCGGGGAGCTGTTTTTT. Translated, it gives CSVQGAGELFF.

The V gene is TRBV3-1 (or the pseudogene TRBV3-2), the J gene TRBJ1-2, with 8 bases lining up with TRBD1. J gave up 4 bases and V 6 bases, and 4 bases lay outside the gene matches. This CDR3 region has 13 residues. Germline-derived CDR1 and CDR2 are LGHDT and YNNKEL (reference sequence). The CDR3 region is CASSQGQAYGYTF. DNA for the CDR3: TGTGCCAGCAGTCAGGGACAGGCCTATGGCTACACCTTC.

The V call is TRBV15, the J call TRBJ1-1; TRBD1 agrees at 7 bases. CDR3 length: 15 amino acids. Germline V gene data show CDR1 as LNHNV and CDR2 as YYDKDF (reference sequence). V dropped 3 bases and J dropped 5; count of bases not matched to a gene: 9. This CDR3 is CATSSEGAARTEAFF. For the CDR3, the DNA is TGTGCCACCAGCAGCGAGGGGGCTGCTAGAACTGAAGCTTTCTTT.

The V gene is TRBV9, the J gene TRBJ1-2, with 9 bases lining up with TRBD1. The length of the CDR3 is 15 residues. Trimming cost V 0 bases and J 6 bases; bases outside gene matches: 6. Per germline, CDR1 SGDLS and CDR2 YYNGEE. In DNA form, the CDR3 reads TGTGCCAGCAGCGTAGCCGACAGGGGGATCGATGGCTACACCTTC. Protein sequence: CASSVADRGIDGYTF. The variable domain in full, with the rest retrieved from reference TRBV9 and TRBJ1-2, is DSGVTQTPKHLITATGQRVTLRCSPRSGDLSVYWYQQSLDQGLQFLIQYYNGEERAKGNILERFSAQQFPDLHSELNLSSLELGDSALYFCASSVADRGIDGYTFGSGTRLTVV.

The DNA for the CDR3 is TGTGCCAGCAGCGTGGGACTAGCGGGCACAGAGACCCAGTACTTC. Its protein product is CASSVGLAGTETQYF. V usage is TRBV9 and J usage is TRBJ2-5, with 12 nucleotides matching TRBD2. CDR1 and CDR2 (germline): SGDLS, YYNGEE. The CDR3 covers 15 residues. V shed 2 bases and J 4 bases; nucleotides not matched to a gene: 3. Drawing the rest from reference TRBV9 and TRBJ2-5, the complete variable domain is DSGVTQTPKHLITATGQRVTLRCSPRSGDLSVYWYQQSLDQGLQFLIQYYNGEERAKGNILERFSAQQFPDLHSELNLSSLELGDSALYFCASSVGLAGTETQYFGPGTRLLVL.

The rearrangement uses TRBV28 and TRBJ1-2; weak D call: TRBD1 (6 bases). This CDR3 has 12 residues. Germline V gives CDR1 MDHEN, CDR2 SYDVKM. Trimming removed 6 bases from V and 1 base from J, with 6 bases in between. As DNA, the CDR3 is TGTGCCAGCAGGGACAGTAACTATGGCTACACCTTC. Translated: CASRDSNYGYTF.

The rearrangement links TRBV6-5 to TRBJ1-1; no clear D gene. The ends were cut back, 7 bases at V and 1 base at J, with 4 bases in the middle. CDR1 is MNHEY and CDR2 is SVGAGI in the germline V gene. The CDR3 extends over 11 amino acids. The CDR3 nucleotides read TGTGCCAGCACAGGGAACACTGAAGCTTTCTTT. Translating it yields CASTGNTEAFF.

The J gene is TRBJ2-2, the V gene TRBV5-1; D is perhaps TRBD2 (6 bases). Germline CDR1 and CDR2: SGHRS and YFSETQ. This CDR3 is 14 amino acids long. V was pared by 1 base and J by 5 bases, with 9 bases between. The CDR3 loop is CASSLWGGTGELFF. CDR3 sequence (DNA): TGCGCCAGCAGCTTGTGGGGAGGTACCGGGGAGCTGTTTTTT.

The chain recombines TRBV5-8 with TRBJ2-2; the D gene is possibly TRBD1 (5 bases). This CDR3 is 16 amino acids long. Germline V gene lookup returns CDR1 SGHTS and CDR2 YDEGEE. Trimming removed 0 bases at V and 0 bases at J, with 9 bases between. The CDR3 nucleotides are TGTGCCAGCAGCTTGGGACAGCCCTCGAACACCGGGGAGCTGTTTTTT. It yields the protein CASSLGQPSNTGELFF.

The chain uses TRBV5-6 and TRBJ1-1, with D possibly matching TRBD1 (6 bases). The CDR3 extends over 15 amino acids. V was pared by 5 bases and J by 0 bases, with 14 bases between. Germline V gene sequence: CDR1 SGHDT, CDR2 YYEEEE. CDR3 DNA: TGTGCCAGCAGTCAACTGGACAGACTGAACACTGAAGCTTTCTTT. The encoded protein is CASSQLDRLNTEAFF.

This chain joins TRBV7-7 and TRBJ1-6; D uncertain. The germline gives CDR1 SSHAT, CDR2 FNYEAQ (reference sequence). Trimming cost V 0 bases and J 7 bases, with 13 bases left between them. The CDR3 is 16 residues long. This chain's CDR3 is CASSLAPDPPNSPLHF. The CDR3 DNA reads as TGTGCCAGCAGCTTAGCGCCAGATCCCCCGAATTCACCCCTCCACTTT.

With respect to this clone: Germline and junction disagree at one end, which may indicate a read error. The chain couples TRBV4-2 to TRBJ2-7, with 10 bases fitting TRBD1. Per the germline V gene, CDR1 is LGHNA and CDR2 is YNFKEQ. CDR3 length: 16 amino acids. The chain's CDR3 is CASSQGLGTGDYEQYF. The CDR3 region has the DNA TGTGCCAGCAGTCAAGGTCTGGGGACAGGGGACTACGAGCAGTACTTC.

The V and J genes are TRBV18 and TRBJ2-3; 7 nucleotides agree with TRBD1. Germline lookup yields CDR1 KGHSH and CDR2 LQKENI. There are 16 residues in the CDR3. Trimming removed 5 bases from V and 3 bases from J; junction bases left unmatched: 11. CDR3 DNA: TGTGCCAGCTCATCAGGACAGGCAAGAGTAACAGATACGCAGTATTTT. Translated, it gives CASSSGQARVTDTQYF.

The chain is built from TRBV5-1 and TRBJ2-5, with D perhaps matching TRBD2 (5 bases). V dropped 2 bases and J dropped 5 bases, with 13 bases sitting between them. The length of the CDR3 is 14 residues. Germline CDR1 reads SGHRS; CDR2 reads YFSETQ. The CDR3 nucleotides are TGCGCCAGCAGCTTTGGCAGGAGGATGGAGACCCAGTACTTC. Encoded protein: CASSFGRRMETQYF.